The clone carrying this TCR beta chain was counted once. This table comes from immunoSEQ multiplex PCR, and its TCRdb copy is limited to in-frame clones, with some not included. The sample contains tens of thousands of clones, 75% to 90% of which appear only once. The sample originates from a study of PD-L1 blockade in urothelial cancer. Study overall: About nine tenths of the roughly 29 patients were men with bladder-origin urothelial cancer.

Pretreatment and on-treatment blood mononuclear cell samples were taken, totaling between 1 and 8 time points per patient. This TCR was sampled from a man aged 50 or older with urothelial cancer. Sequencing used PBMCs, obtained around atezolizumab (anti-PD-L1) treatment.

CDR3 DNA sequence: TGTGCCAGCAGCTTACAAGGGGCAGGTACCGGGGAGCTGTTTTTT. This translates into CASSLQGAGTGELFF. The chain couples TRBV7-2 to TRBJ2-2; a possible D gene is TRBD1 (5 bases). Germline V gives CDR1 SGHTA, CDR2 FQGNSA. The CDR3 runs 15 residues. The ends were cut back, 2 bases at V and 5 bases at J, with 12 bases in the middle.